This TCR beta chain was observed in a study of T cells in Graves' hyperthyroidism and ophthalmopathy. Study-level results: The blood repertoire included most of the expanded thyroid clonotypes above 0.001.

This clonotype was counted between two and nine times. Antigen: not known. From RNA transcripts, TCR beta CDR3 regions were amplified. The primer set for the first-round RT-PCR of the TCR CDR3 was HTBI. One entry per CDR3 protein results from TCRdb running MiXCR on the multiplex PCR reads. The data contain some 530,000 distinct CDR3 sequences, 20% to 25% of them seen just once; the ten biggest clones take up less than 65%. The V gene's germline CDR1 is DFQATT and CDR2 SNEGSKA (reference sequence). The V and J ends lost 6 bases and 5 bases, in that order; junction bases with no gene match: 12. CDR3 length: 15 residues. Used for diagnoses were clinical symptoms, serum thyroxine and TRAb, thyroid ultrasound and orbital computed tomography.

V gene TRBV20-1 combines with J gene TRBJ2-3; 9 bases align to TRBD2. The specimen was blood. This receptor was obtained from a woman between 70 and 85 years old with Graves' ophthalmopathy. This CDR3 reads CSAVAGTSLRDTQYF. Here the CDR3 DNA reads TGCAGTGCCGTTGCCGGGACTAGCCTTAGAGATACGCAGTATTTT.